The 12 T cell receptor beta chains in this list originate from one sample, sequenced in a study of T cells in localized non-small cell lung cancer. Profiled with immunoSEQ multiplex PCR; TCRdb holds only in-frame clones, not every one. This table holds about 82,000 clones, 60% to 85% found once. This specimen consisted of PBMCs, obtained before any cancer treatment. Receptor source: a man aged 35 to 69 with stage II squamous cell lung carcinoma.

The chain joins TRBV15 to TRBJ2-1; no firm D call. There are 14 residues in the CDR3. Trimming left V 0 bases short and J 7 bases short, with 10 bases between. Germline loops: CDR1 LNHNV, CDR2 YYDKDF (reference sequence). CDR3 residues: CATSRDKLGNEQFF. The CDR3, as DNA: TGTGCCACCAGCAGAGATAAGCTAGGGAATGAGCAGTTCTTC. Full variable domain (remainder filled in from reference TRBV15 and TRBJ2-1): DAMVIQNPRYQVTQFGKPVTLSCSQTLNHNVMYWYQQKSSQAPKLLFHYYDKDFNNEADTPDNFQSRRPNTSFCFLDIRSPGLGDTAMYLCATSRDKLGNEQFFGPGTRLTVL.

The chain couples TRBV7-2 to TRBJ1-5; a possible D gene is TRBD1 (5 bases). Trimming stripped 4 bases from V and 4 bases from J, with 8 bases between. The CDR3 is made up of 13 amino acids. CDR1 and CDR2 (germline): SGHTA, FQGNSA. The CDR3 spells CASSYQGNQPQHF. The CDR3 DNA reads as TGTGCCAGCAGCTATCAGGGTAATCAGCCCCAGCATTTT. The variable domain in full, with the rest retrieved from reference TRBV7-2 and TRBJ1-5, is GAGVSQSPSNKVTEKGKDVELRCDPISGHTALYWYRQSLGQGLEFLIYFQGNSAPDKSGLPSDRFSAERTGGSVSTLTIQRTQQEDSAVYLCASSYQGNQPQHFGDGTRLSIL.

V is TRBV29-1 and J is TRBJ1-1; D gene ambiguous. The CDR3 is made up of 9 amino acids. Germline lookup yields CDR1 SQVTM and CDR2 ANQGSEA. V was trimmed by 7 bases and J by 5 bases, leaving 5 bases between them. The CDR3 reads CSAGTEAFF. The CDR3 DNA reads TGCAGCGCCGGAACTGAAGCTTTCTTT.

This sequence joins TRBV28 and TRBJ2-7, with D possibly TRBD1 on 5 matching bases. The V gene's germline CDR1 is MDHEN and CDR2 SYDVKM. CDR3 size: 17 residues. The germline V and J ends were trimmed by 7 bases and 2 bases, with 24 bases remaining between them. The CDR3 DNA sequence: TGTGCCAGCACCCCCCTGCTGGAGACAGTGAATCCCTACGAGCAGTACTTC. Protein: CASTPLLETVNPYEQYF.

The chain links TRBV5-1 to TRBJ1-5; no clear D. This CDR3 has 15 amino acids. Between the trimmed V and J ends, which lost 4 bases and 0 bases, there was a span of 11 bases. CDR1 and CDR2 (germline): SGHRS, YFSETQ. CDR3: CASSPGAYSNQPQHF. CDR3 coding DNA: TGCGCCAGCAGCCCCGGAGCATATAGCAATCAGCCCCAGCATTTT.

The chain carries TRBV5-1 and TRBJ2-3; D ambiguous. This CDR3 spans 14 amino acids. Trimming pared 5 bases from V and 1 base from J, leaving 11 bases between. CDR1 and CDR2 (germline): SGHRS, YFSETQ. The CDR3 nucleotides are TGCGCCAGCAGTCCGGCCCAGGGCACAGATACGCAGTATTTT. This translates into CASSPAQGTDTQYF.

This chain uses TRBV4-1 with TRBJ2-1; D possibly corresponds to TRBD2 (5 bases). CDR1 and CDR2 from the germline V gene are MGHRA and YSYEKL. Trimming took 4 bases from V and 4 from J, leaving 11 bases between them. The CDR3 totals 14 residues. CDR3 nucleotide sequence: TGCGCCAGCAGCCCCTTTCTAGCTTACAATGAGCAGTTCTTC. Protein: CASSPFLAYNEQFF.

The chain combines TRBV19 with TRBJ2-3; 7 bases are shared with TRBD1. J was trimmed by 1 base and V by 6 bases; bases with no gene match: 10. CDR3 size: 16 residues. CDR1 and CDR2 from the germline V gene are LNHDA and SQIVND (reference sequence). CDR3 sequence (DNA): TGTGCCAGTAGGGCCTCAAAGGGGGCCGGCACAGATACGCAGTATTTT. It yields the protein CASRASKGAGTDTQYF. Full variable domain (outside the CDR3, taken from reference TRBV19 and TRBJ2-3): DGGITQSPKYLFRKEGQNVTLSCEQNLNHDAMYWYRQDPGQGLRLIYYSQIVNDFQKGDIAEGYSVSREKKESFPLTVTSAQKNPTAFYLCASRASKGAGTDTQYFGPGTRLTVL.

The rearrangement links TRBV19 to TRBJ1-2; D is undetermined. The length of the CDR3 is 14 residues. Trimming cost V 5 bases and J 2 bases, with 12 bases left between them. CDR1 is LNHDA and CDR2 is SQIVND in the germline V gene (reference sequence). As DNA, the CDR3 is TGTGCCAGTAGTCCCTCACAAGTAAACTATGGCTACACCTTC. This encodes CASSPSQVNYGYTF.

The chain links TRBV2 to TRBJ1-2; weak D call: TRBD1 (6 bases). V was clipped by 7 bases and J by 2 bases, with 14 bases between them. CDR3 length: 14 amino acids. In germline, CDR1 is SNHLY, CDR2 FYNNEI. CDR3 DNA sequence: TGTGCCAGCACTCAGGAGGGGGGAAACTATGGCTACACCTTC. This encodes CASTQEGGNYGYTF.

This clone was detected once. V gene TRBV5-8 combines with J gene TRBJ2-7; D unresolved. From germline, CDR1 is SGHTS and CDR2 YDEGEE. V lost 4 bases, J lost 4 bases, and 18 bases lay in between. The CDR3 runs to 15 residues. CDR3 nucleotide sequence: TGTGCCAGCAGCGAACTCCGTCCGGCGGCTTACGAGCAGTACTTC. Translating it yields CASSELRPAAYEQYF.

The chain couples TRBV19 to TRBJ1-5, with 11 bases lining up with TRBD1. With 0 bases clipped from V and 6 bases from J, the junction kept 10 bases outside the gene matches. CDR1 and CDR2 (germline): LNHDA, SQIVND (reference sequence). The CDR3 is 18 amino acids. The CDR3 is CASSIDVGTGGLSQPQHF. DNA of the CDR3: TGTGCCAGTAGTATAGATGTTGGGACAGGGGGTCTAAGTCAGCCCCAGCATTTT. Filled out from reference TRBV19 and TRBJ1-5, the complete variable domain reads DGGITQSPKYLFRKEGQNVTLSCEQNLNHDAMYWYRQDPGQGLRLIYYSQIVNDFQKGDIAEGYSVSREKKESFPLTVTSAQKNPTAFYLCASSIDVGTGGLSQPQHFGDGTRLSIL.